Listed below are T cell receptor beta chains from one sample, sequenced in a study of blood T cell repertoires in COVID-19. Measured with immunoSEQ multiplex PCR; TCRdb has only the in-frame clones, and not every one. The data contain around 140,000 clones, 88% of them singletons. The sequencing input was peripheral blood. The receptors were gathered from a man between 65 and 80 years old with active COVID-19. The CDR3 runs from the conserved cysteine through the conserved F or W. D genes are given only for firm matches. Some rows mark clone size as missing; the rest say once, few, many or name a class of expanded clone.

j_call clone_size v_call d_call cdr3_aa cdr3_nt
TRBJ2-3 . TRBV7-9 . CASSSTAPDTQYF TGTGCCAGCAGCTCGACTGCCCCGGATACGCAGTATTTT
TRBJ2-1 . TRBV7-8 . CASSFQDEQFF TGTGCCAGCAGCTTTCAGGATGAGCAGTTCTTC
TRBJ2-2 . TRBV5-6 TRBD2 CASSLAGGRSNTGELFF TGTGCCAGCAGCTTGGCCGGGGGGAGGTCGAACACCGGGGAGCTGTTTTTT
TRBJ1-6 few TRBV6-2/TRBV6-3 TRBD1 CASSYRDRQNSPLHF TGTGCCAGCAGTTACCGGGACAGGCAAAATTCACCCCTCCACTTT
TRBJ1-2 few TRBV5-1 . CASSLSNYGYTF TGCGCCAGCAGCTTGAGCAACTATGGCTACACCTTC
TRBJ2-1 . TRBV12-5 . CASGKGDGHNEQFF TGTGCTAGTGGTAAGGGGGACGGCCACAATGAGCAGTTCTTC
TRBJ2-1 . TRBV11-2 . CASSHPGNEQFF TGTGCCAGCAGCCACCCGGGCAATGAGCAGTTCTTC
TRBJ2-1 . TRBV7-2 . CASRPAQGGYNEQFF TGTGCCAGCAGGCCCGCACAGGGAGGGTACAATGAGCAGTTCTTC
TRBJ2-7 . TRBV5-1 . CASSLAGGDYEQYF TGCGCCAGCAGCTTGGCGGGGGGCGACTACGAGCAGTACTTC
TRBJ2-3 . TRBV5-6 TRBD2 CASSALAESTDTQYF TGTGCCAGCAGCGCCCTAGCGGAAAGCACAGATACGCAGTATTTT
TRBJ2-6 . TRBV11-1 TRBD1 CASSLRQGTGANVLTF TGTGCCAGCAGCCTGAGACAGGGGACTGGGGCCAACGTCCTGACTTTC
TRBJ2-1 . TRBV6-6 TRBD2 CASSPLSGGNEQFF TGTGCCAGCAGTCCCCTTAGCGGGGGGAATGAGCAGTTCTTC
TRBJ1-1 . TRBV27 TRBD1 CASSLSGTGRTEAFF TGTGCCAGCAGTTTATCCGGGACAGGACGCACTGAAGCTTTCTTT
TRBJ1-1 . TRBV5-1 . CASSALSGGYTEAFF TGCGCCAGCAGCGCGTTGTCGGGTGGGTACACTGAAGCTTTCTTT
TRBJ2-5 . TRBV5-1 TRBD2 CASAPNVLRLAGSQETQYF TGCGCCAGCGCCCCGAACGTGCTTCGACTAGCGGGCTCGCAAGAGACCCAGTACTTC
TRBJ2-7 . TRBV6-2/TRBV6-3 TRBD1 CASSGQGEPSYEQYF TGTGCCAGCAGTGGACAGGGGGAGCCCTCCTACGAGCAGTACTTC
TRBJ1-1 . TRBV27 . CASSPRTVFMNTEAFF TGTGCCAGCAGCCCCCGGACAGTCTTCATGAACACTGAAGCTTTCTTT
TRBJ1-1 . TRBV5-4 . CASSLAGMNTEAFF TGTGCCAGCAGCTTGGCGGGTATGAACACTGAAGCTTTCTTT
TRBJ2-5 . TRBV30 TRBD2 CAWSPSGRGETQYF TGTGCCTGGAGCCCTAGCGGGAGAGGGGAGACCCAGTACTTC
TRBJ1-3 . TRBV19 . CASSTGHVSGNTIYF TGTGCCAGTAGTACCGGACACGTCTCTGGAAACACCATATATTTT
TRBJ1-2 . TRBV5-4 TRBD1 CASSWAGTVNYYGYTF TGTGCCAGCAGCTGGGCCGGGACAGTCAACTACTATGGCTACACCTTC
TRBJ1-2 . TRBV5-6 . CASSFRGTGYTF TGTGCCAGCAGCTTTAGGGGGACCGGCTACACCTTC
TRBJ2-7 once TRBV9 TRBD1 CASSGTGGEQYF TGTGCCAGCAGCGGAACAGGGGGCGAGCAGTACTTC
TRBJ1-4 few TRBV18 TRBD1 CASSPGQATTNEKLFF TGTGCCAGCTCACCGGGACAGGCTACAACTAATGAAAAACTGTTTTTT
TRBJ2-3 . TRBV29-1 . CSAGQAGLPTDTQYF TGCAGCGCCGGTCAAGCAGGGCTTCCCACAGATACGCAGTATTTT
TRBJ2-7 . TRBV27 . CASSLSAGAYEQYF TGTGCCAGCAGTTTGTCGGCAGGGGCCTACGAGCAGTACTTC
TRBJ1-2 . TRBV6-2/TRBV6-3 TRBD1 CASSRGQGIGGYTF TGTGCCAGCAGCCGCGGACAGGGAATTGGTGGCTACACCTTC
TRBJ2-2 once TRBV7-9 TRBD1 CASSSMKLDRGAGELFF TGTGCCAGCAGCTCGATGAAATTAGACAGGGGGGCCGGGGAGCTGTTTTTT
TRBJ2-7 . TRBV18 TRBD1 CASSPGTGSSYEQYF TGTGCCAGCTCACCCGGGACAGGTAGCTCCTACGAGCAGTACTTC
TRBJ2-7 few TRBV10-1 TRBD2 CASSVHRGLAGGPHEQYF TGCGCCAGCAGTGTACACAGGGGGCTAGCGGGAGGGCCCCACGAGCAGTACTTC
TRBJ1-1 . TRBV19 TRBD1 CASSMGQGQNTEAFF TGTGCCAGTAGTATGGGACAGGGCCAGAACACTGAAGCTTTCTTT
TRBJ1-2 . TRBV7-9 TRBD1 CASTPGGHYGYTF TGTGCCAGCACCCCAGGGGGGCACTATGGCTACACCTTC
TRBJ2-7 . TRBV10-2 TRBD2 CASRVAGGPGEQYF TGCGCCAGCAGAGTAGCGGGAGGGCCGGGAGAGCAGTACTTC
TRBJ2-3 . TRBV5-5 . CASSPTGTTDTQYF TGTGCCAGCAGCCCAACCGGGACAACAGATACGCAGTATTTT
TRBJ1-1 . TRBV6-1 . CASSERGGTEAFF TGTGCCAGCAGTGAACGGGGAGGAACTGAAGCTTTCTTT